The clone carrying this T cell receptor (beta chain) was counted only a few times. Per the study methods: Amplification from reference gene primers served as the basis for estimated nucleated cell counts. Data came from immunoSEQ multiplex PCR; TCRdb stores just in-frame clones and leaves some out. The V and J calls and the clone size are those of that table, but D and trimming were determined from the DNA. The top ten hold around 2% of the sample, which has under 110,000 clones, 85% seen once. Between the trimmed V and J ends, which lost 3 bases and 9 bases, there was a span of 14 bases. The germline gives CDR1 KGHDR, CDR2 SFDVKD. This CDR3 region has 14 residues. The data belong to a study of blood T cell repertoires in COVID-19. Study overall: Specimens from acute and convalescent COVID-19 originated in the United States, Italy and Spain. PBMCs, B-cell-depleted T cells, or T cells were the source of the cDNA or gDNA that made up the material.

Sequenced sample: peripheral blood. The chain recombines TRBV24-1 with TRBJ2-1; no clear D gene. This TCR derives from a woman in her 70s with active or convalescent COVID-19. The CDR3 region is CATSDPPEAGEQFF. CDR3 coding DNA: TGTGCCACCAGTGATCCCCCCGAGGCCGGTGAGCAGTTCTTC.